These T cell receptor beta chains were read from a single sample in a study of identical twins. TCRdb reprocessed the 5' RACE reads with MiXCR, giving one entry per CDR3 protein. The sample has approximately 550,000 distinct CDR3 sequences, 20% to 25% seen once. These data also featured in a second study, about yellow fever vaccine responses in identical twins.

Sequencing was performed on CD4+ T cells sorted from blood. The receptors originated from a woman in her late teens or twenties in good health. The CDR3 runs from the conserved cysteine through the conserved F or W. The D gene is left open where the match is weak. The size field is filled for only some rows; it gives once, few, many or a size class.

>.|TRBV3-1|.|TRBJ2-1
TGTGCCAGCAGCCAAGAGTCCAGGAGCGGGGAGCAGTTCTTC
CASSQESRSGEQFF
>few|TRBV12-3/TRBV12-4|TRBD2|TRBJ2-1
TGTGCCAGCAGTTTAGGTACTAGCGGGAGGGCTGACAATGAGCAGTTCTTC
CASSLGTSGRADNEQFF
>few|TRBV5-2|.|TRBJ2-1
TGTGCCAGCAAGGCTTTTTTTGGGAATTACGAACCTAAGAGCTCCTACAATGAGCAGTTCTTC
CASKAFFGNYEPKSSYNEQFF
>few|TRBV2|.|TRBJ1-5
TGTGCCAGCAGTGGGGCACCGTACAATCAGCCCCAGCATTTT
CASSGAPYNQPQHF
>few|TRBV20-1|.|TRBJ2-1
TGCAGTGCTATCCCCCCCCACAATGAGCAGTTCTTC
CSAIPPHNEQFF
>.|TRBV7-9|TRBD1|TRBJ2-1
TGTGCCAGCAGCTTAAACAGGGGGCAGAATGAGCAGTTCTTC
CASSLNRGQNEQFF
>few|TRBV9|.|TRBJ1-2
TGTGCCAGCAGCGTAGTGACAGATGGCTATGGCTACACCTTC
CASSVVTDGYGYTF
>.|TRBV20-1|.|TRBJ1-4
TGCAGTGCTCCCCTCGGGGAAAAACTGTTTTTT
CSAPLGEKLFF
>.|TRBV12-3/TRBV12-4|.|TRBJ1-1
TGTGCCAGCAGTTTAGTACGCGAGAACACTGAAGCTTTCTTT
CASSLVRENTEAFF
>few|TRBV27|TRBD1|TRBJ2-3
TGTGCCAGCAGTGCCCGGACAGGTGAAACAGATACGCAGTATTTT
CASSARTGETDTQYF
>few|TRBV28|.|TRBJ2-4
TGTGCCAGCAGTTCCCCGGCCGGGTTCAAAAACATTCAGTACTTC
CASSSPAGFKNIQYF
>.|TRBV6-5|TRBD1|TRBJ2-5
TGTGCCAGCAGTTACTCGGGACAGGATTGGGAGACCCAGTACTTC
CASSYSGQDWETQYF
>.|TRBV12-3/TRBV12-4|.|TRBJ2-7
TGTGCCAGCAGTTTAGAGATTAGCGGTCCCTACGAGCAGTACTTC
CASSLEISGPYEQYF
>.|TRBV7-2|.|TRBJ1-6
TGTGCCAGCAGCTTATCGCCTAATTCACCCCTCCACTTT
CASSLSPNSPLHF
>.|TRBV20-1|.|TRBJ2-7
TGCAGTGCCTCTAGTCCCGGGGGAAACCCATACGAGCAGTACTTC
CSASSPGGNPYEQYF